Shown below are 32 T cell receptor beta chains from a single sample sequenced in a study of T cell responses to AZD1222 COVID-19 vaccine (dated by TCRdb to the early 2020s). The receptor library was made with the immunoSEQ multiplex PCR assay. TCRdb took over this immuneACCESS table, retaining in-frame rearrangements with V and J assigned. Such tables are incomplete; in checked studies, under half of the missing clones stem from an unresolved V gene, and the remainder is unexplained. This sample comprises around 160,000 clones, 93% of them detected only once. The top ten clones comprise 1.9% of the sample. This sample's time point label indicates: baseline before first vaccination. The starting material was peripheral blood, obtained on day 0 of AZD1222 vaccination. The receptors come from an adult in good health.

The chain combines TRBV27 with TRBJ2-1, with TRBD2 identical over 10 bases. J was trimmed by 6 bases and V by 2 bases; bases with no gene match: 10. The CDR3 runs 17 residues. Looked up from germline, CDR1 is MNHEY and CDR2 is SMNVEV (reference sequence). CDR3 bases: TGTGCCAGCAGTTTACCCGGTCGCTCTAGCGGGAGCAATGAGCAGTTCTTC. This codes for CASSLPGRSSGSNEQFF.

The rearrangement links TRBV29-1 to TRBJ1-1, with a tentative D call TRBD1 (5 bases). Germline loops: CDR1 SQVTM, CDR2 ANQGSEA. The germline V and J ends were trimmed by 7 bases and 5 bases, with 8 bases remaining between them. This CDR3 is built from 10 residues. The CDR3 spells CSARGTEAFF. In DNA form, the CDR3 reads TGCAGCGCCCGGGGGACTGAAGCTTTCTTT.

The genes are TRBV6-2 or TRBV6-3 and TRBJ2-2; weak D call: TRBD1 (5 bases). Germline assignment: CDR1 MNHEY and CDR2 SVGEGT. V lost 2 bases to trimming and J lost 3 bases, with 7 bases between them. The CDR3 covers 14 residues. The CDR3 DNA reads as TGTGCCAGCAGTTACACAGGAGACACCGGGGAGCTGTTTTTT. This sequence encodes CASSYTGDTGELFF.

This rearrangement joins TRBV5-1 to TRBJ2-1, with 12 bases matching TRBD2. CDR3 length: 15 amino acids. The germline CDR1 and CDR2 sequences are SGHRS and YFSETQ. V shed 2 bases and J 5 bases; nucleotides not matched to a gene: 2. The CDR3 nucleotides are TGCGCCAGCAGCTTAACTAGCGGGGGGAACAATGAGCAGTTCTTC. This encodes CASSLTSGGNNEQFF.

V and J are TRBV5-1 and TRBJ2-1; TRBD2 agrees at 14 bases. The CDR3 length is 19 residues. The V gene end was trimmed by 4 bases and the J gene end by 5 bases; junction bases not matched to a gene: 14. In germline, CDR1 is SGHRS, CDR2 YFSETQ. The CDR3 DNA reads as TGCGCCAGCAGCCCCTCCTGGTCGTGGACTAGCGGGGGGAACAATGAGCAGTTCTTC. It codes for CASSPSWSWTSGGNNEQFF.

This chain connects TRBV7-8 to TRBJ2-7, with D possibly being TRBD2 (5 bases). The V gene lost 3 bases and the J gene lost 1 base, with 10 bases spanning the gap. This CDR3 has 14 amino acids. The germline gives CDR1 SGHVS, CDR2 FQNEAQ. CDR3 residues: CASSLRVVSYEQYF. CDR3 nucleotides: TGTGCCAGCAGCTTGCGGGTGGTGTCCTACGAGCAGTACTTC.

The chain recombines TRBV20-1 with TRBJ2-1; D gene uncertain. CDR1 DFQATT and CDR2 SNEGSKA come from the germline V gene (reference sequence). The length of the CDR3 is 11 residues. Trimming stripped 1 base from V and 10 bases from J, with 8 bases between. The CDR3 is CSARVGPEQFF. For the CDR3, the DNA is TGCAGTGCTAGAGTTGGACCCGAGCAGTTCTTC.

The rearrangement joins TRBV7-9 to TRBJ1-1; TRBD1 is a possible D gene (5 bases). This CDR3 comprises 16 residues. Between the trimmed V and J ends, which lost 4 bases and 7 bases, there was a span of 22 bases. Germline V gives CDR1 SEHNR, CDR2 FQNEAQ (reference sequence). CDR3 bases: TGTGCCAGCAGCTCAACCACCGGGGGTCGGTTTGGTGAAGCTTTCTTT. Its translation: CASSSTTGGRFGEAFF. Together with reference TRBV7-9 and TRBJ1-1, the CDR3 gives the full variable domain: DTGVSQNPRHKITKRGQNVTFRCDPISEHNRLYWYRQTLGQGPEFLTYFQNEAQLEKSRLLSDRFSAERPKGSFSTLEIQRTEQGDSAMYLCASSSTTGGRFGEAFFGQGTRLTVV.

This chain connects TRBV6-5 to TRBJ1-1; tentative D call: TRBD1 (6 bases). CDR1 is MNHEY and CDR2 is SVGAGI in the germline V gene. V dropped 0 bases and J dropped 10 bases, with 15 bases sitting between them. CDR3 length: 14 amino acids. CDR3: CASSYSTGGRRAFF. In nucleotides, the CDR3 is TGTGCCAGCAGTTACTCGACGGGGGGGCGGCGAGCTTTCTTT.

This clone occurred once. The chain joins TRBV21-1 to TRBJ1-5; TRBD1 is the table's D call and was not checked against the DNA. TRBV21-1 is listed as a pseudogene. The CDR3 has 13 residues. The CDR3 sequence: CASQGRQNQPQHF. The CDR3 nucleotides read TGTGCCAGCCAGGGGCGACAGAATCAGCCCCAGCATTTT.

This clone has just a few counts. The V gene is TRBV9, the J gene TRBJ2-5; 9 bases line up with TRBD2. The CDR3 length is 15 residues. The germline V gene encodes CDR1 SGDLS and CDR2 YYNGEE. Unmatched junction bases numbered 9, after V lost 4 bases and J lost 5 bases. CDR3 in amino acids: CASSRGASGEETQYF. CDR3 DNA sequence: TGTGCCAGCAGCAGAGGTGCTAGCGGGGAGGAGACCCAGTACTTC.

In its sample, this clone was seen once. The chain recombines TRBV3-1 (or the pseudogene TRBV3-2) with TRBJ1-3, with unresolved D. Trimming pared 1 base from V and 2 bases from J, leaving 18 bases between. The CDR3 length is 18 residues. Germline CDR1 and CDR2: LGHDT and YNNKEL (reference sequence). Here the CDR3 reads CASSQGWGTSRPGNTIYF. CDR3 nucleotide sequence: TGTGCCAGCAGCCAAGGGTGGGGAACCTCTCGGCCTGGAAACACCATATATTTT.

This clone was seen only a few times. V is TRBV27 and J is TRBJ1-6; D gene uncertain. V lost 2 bases and J 10 bases, leaving 12 bases between the germline ends. This CDR3 has 14 residues. Germline V gene data show CDR1 as MNHEY and CDR2 as SMNVEV (reference sequence). The CDR3 loop is CASSLISTGSPLHF. DNA of the CDR3: TGTGCCAGCAGTTTAATTTCCACCGGCTCACCCCTCCACTTT.

The chain carries TRBV19 and TRBJ1-5; TRBD1 might be the D (5 bases). CDR1 and CDR2 from the germline V gene are LNHDA and SQIVND (reference sequence). Trimming cost V 7 bases and J 0 bases, with 16 bases left between them. This CDR3 region has 16 residues. The CDR3 sequence is CASTDVGVTSNQPQHF. DNA for the CDR3: TGTGCCAGTACCGATGTGGGGGTCACTAGCAATCAGCCCCAGCATTTT.

The chain is built from TRBV18 and TRBJ1-4; D is ambiguous. Germline CDR1 and CDR2: KGHSH and LQKENI. Trimming stripped 3 bases from V and 8 bases from J, with 10 bases between. The CDR3 extends over 13 amino acids. Written as DNA, the CDR3 is TGTGCCAGCTCACCGACGAGTGGGGAAAAACTGTTTTTT. This translates into CASSPTSGEKLFF.

The chain is built from TRBV6-5 and TRBJ1-3; possible D gene TRBD1, 5 bases. Germline loops: CDR1 MNHEY, CDR2 SVGAGI. The CDR3 runs to 14 residues. The V end lost 6 bases, the J end lost 3 bases, and 12 bases lay between the germline ends. The CDR3, as DNA: TGTGCCAGCAGGAGGGGAAGCTATGGAAACACCATATATTTT. Translated: CASRRGSYGNTIYF.

This chain uses TRBV2 with TRBJ1-4, with unresolved D. From germline, CDR1 is SNHLY and CDR2 FYNNEI. Between the trimmed V and J ends, which lost 4 bases and 5 bases, there was a span of 5 bases. The CDR3 sequence is 12 residues long. CDR3 residues: CASSGTNEKLFF. Here the CDR3 DNA reads TGTGCCAGCAGTGGGACCAATGAAAAACTGTTTTTT.

This chain connects TRBV11-2 to TRBJ2-7; D remains unclear. Germline V CDR1 and CDR2: SGHAT, FQNNGV. The CDR3 has 14 residues. Trimming took 1 base from V and 2 from J, leaving 9 bases between them. The CDR3 DNA is TGTGCCAGCAGCTTAGGAGCTTATGCCTACGAGCAGTACTTC. Its translation is CASSLGAYAYEQYF.

V usage is TRBV11-2 and J usage is TRBJ2-7, with TRBD2 matching over 7 bases. Trimming took 6 bases from V and 2 from J; bases not matched to a gene: 7. The CDR3 sequence is 14 residues long. Per germline, CDR1 SGHAT and CDR2 FQNNGV. CDR3 sequence reads: CASRQSGTPYEQYF. CDR3 bases: TGTGCCAGCAGACAGAGCGGGACGCCCTACGAGCAGTACTTC.

The J gene is TRBJ2-7, the V gene TRBV18, with 10 bases identical to TRBD2. The CDR3 contains 15 residues. Per the germline V gene, CDR1 is KGHSH and CDR2 is LQKENI. Trimming took 0 bases from V and 3 from J; bases not matched to a gene: 2. CDR3 nucleotides: TGTGCCAGCTCACCACCCCGGACTAGCGGCTACGAGCAGTACTTC. Its translation is CASSPPRTSGYEQYF.

The rearrangement uses TRBV5-5 and TRBJ1-1; D not resolved. With 4 bases removed from V and 1 base from J, the gap between germline ends came to 8 bases. Germline loops: CDR1 SGHKS, CDR2 YYEKEE (reference sequence). The CDR3 covers 13 residues. The CDR3 protein is CASSLTPNTEAFF. CDR3 sequence (DNA): TGTGCCAGCAGCCTTACCCCGAACACTGAAGCTTTCTTT. The full variable domain, rest sourced from reference TRBV5-5 and TRBJ1-1, is DAGVTQSPTHLIKTRGQQVTLRCSPISGHKSVSWYQQVLGQGPQFIFQYYEKEERGRGNFPDRFSARQFPNYSSELNVNALLLGDSALYLCASSLTPNTEAFFGQGTRLTVV.

The chain recombines TRBV6-5 with TRBJ1-2, with a weak D call TRBD1 (6 bases). The CDR3 sequence is 13 residues long. Trimming removed 7 bases from V and 8 bases from J, with 17 bases in between. Germline V CDR1 and CDR2: MNHEY, SVGAGI. Here the CDR3 DNA reads TGTGCCAGCACCACCCACAGGGATGTGGGCTACACCTTC. It yields the protein CASTTHRDVGYTF.

The chain carries TRBV5-8 and TRBJ1-2; 8 bases map to TRBD1. Germline V lookup: CDR1 SGHTS, CDR2 YDEGEE. V was pared by 4 bases and J by 7 bases, with 15 bases of the junction left unmatched. The CDR3 runs to 16 residues. The CDR3 bases are TGTGCCAGCAGCGGTCCATACGGACAGGGAAGAAGTGGCTACACCTTC. Translating it yields CASSGPYGQGRSGYTF. The entire variable domain, with the rest obtained from reference TRBV5-8 and TRBJ1-2, is as follows: EAGVTQSPTHLIKTRGQQATLRCSPISGHTSVYWYQQALGLGLQFLLWYDEGEERNRGNFPPRFSGRQFPNYSSELNVNALELEDSALYLCASSGPYGQGRSGYTFGSGTRLTVV.

The chain links TRBV7-3 to TRBJ2-2; the D is unclear. There are 14 residues in the CDR3. Germline V CDR1 and CDR2: SGHTA, FQGTGA. Trimming cost V 1 base and J 7 bases, with 10 bases left between them. The chain's CDR3 is CASSLMASYGELFF. For the CDR3, the DNA is TGTGCCAGCAGCTTAATGGCCTCGTACGGGGAGCTGTTTTTT.

In its sample, this clone was seen a few times. The V gene is TRBV16, the J gene TRBJ1-5; D is perhaps TRBD1 (6 bases). The CDR3 length is 16 residues. The ends were cut back, 0 bases at V and 2 bases at J, with 11 bases in the middle. Per germline, CDR1 KGHSY and CDR2 FQNENV. The CDR3: CASSQSQGGGNQPQHF. The CDR3 DNA follows: TGTGCCAGCAGCCAATCTCAAGGGGGAGGCAATCAGCCCCAGCATTTT.

The gene calls are TRBV29-1 and TRBJ2-5, with 7 positions matching TRBD2. The CDR3 runs to 13 residues. The V gene end was trimmed by 4 bases and the J gene end by 4 bases; junction bases not matched to a gene: 6. Looked up from germline, CDR1 is SQVTM and CDR2 is ANQGSEA. CDR3 loop: CSVVAGAGETQYF. CDR3 nucleotide sequence: TGCAGCGTTGTCGCGGGAGCTGGAGAGACCCAGTACTTC.

The genes are TRBV4-1 and TRBJ2-1; 12 bases fit TRBD2. J was trimmed by 6 bases and V by 5 bases; bases with no gene match: 8. CDR3 length equals 16 residues. Per the germline V gene, CDR1 is MGHRA and CDR2 is YSYEKL. CDR3: CASSSRLAGEVNEQFF. CDR3 nucleotide sequence: TGCGCCAGCAGCTCCCGACTAGCGGGAGAGGTCAATGAGCAGTTCTTC.

This clone was observed once. The chain joins TRBV9 to TRBJ1-4; D gene unclear. The CDR3 runs to 14 residues. Germline assignment: CDR1 SGDLS and CDR2 YYNGEE. V was cut by 6 bases and J by 4 bases, with 13 bases left in between. Here the CDR3 DNA reads TGTGCCAGCAATCGGGAGGTCCGTAATGAAAAACTGTTTTTT. Its protein is CASNREVRNEKLFF.

V gene TRBV29-1 combines with J gene TRBJ1-4, with 7 bases lining up with TRBD1. The CDR3 totals 14 residues. CDR1 and CDR2 (germline): SQVTM, ANQGSEA. Trimming cost V 4 bases and J 3 bases; bases outside gene matches: 5. CDR3: CSVAEGASNEKLFF. Here the CDR3 DNA reads TGCAGCGTTGCTGAGGGGGCGTCTAATGAAAAACTGTTTTTT.

The chain has TRBV3-1 (or the pseudogene TRBV3-2) and TRBJ1-2; 10 bases are a match to TRBD1. CDR1 is LGHDT and CDR2 is YNNKEL in the germline V gene (reference sequence). The CDR3 is 16 amino acids. The V segment lost 5 bases and the J segment 1 base; nucleotides outside the gene matches: 7. The CDR3 region has the DNA TGTGCCAGCAGCTACGGACAGGGGGGGATTAACTATGGCTACACCTTC. Its translation: CASSYGQGGINYGYTF.

The rearrangement joins TRBV7-2 to TRBJ2-1; D gene uncertain. Germline V gene sequence: CDR1 SGHTA, CDR2 FQGNSA. The V and J ends lost 4 bases and 1 base respectively, with 14 bases between them. There are 16 residues in the CDR3. The CDR3 bases are TGTGCCAGCAGCTCCCCCCACGGGCGTTCCTACAATGAGCAGTTCTTC. Its translation is CASSSPHGRSYNEQFF.

In this sample, this clone turned up once. V is TRBV7-9 and J is TRBJ1-1; no firm D call. Germline loops: CDR1 SEHNR, CDR2 FQNEAQ (reference sequence). V was pared by 5 bases and J by 5 bases, with 15 bases between. The CDR3 runs to 14 residues. In DNA, the CDR3 is TGTGCCAGCAGCGTCAGACGGGGAATTACTGAAGCTTTCTTT. This sequence encodes CASSVRRGITEAFF.